This T cell receptor (beta chain) appears in the sequencing data of a study of brain T cells in children with intractable seizures. Study conclusions and caveats: Pre- and post-surgery blood differed in depth, so pre-surgery absences may be undersampling.

Data came from immunoSEQ multiplex PCR; TCRdb stores just in-frame clones and leaves some out. There are 300,000 to 400,000 clones in the sample; 93% occur only once, and around 6% lies in the top ten. Described time point: blood from clinic visit 5 months post-surgery; TSC patient then seizure free. Only cases whose brain tissue showed the highest T cell transcript signatures were sequenced. This clone was recorded a few times. Its target is not known. Other DNA sequences in this specimen translate into the identical CDR3. Trimming cost V 0 bases and J 0 bases, with 2 bases left between them. The germline gives CDR1 SGHTA, CDR2 FQGTGA. The CDR3 spans 13 residues.

V is TRBV7-3 and J is TRBJ1-1, with D uncertain. Here the sequenced sample was peripheral blood, taken 5 to 6 months after surgery. The sequence derives from a boy under two years old with tuberous sclerosis and intractable seizures. The CDR3 DNA reads TGTGCCAGCAGCTTAACGGTGAACACTGAAGCTTTCTTT. Amino acid sequence: CASSLTVNTEAFF.